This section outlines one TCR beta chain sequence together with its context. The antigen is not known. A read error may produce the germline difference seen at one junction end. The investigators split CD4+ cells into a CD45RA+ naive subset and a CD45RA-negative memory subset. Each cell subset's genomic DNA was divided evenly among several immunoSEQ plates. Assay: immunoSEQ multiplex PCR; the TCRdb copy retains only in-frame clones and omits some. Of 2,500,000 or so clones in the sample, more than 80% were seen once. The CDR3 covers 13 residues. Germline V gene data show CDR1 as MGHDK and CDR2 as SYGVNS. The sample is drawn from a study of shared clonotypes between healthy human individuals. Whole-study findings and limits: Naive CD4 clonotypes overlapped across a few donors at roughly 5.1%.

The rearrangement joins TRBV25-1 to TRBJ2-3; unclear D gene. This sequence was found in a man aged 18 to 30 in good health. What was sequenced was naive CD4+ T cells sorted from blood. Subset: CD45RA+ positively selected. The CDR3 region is CASSEGSRDTQYF. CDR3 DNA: TGTGCCAGCAGTGAGGGCAGCAGAGATACGCAGTATTTT.